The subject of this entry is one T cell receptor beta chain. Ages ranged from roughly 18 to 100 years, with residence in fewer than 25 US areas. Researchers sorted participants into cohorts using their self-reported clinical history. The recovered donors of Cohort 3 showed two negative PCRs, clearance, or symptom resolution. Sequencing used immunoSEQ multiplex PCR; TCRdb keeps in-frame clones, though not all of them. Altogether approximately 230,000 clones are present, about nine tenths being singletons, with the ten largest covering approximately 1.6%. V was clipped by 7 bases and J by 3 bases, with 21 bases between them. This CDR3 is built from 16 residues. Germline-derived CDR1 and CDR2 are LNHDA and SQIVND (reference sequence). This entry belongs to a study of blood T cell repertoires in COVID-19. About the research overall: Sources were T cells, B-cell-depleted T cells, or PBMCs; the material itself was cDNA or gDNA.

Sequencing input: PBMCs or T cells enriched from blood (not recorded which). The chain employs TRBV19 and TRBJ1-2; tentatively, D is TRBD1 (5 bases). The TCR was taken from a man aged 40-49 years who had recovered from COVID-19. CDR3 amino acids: CASTPLGANLYYGYTF. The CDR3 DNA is TGTGCCAGTACCCCGCTAGGGGCTAACCTTTACTATGGCTACACCTTC. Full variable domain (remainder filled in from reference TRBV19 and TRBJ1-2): DGGITQSPKYLFRKEGQNVTLSCEQNLNHDAMYWYRQDPGQGLRLIYYSQIVNDFQKGDIAEGYSVSREKKESFPLTVTSAQKNPTAFYLCASTPLGANLYYGYTFGSGTRLTVV.